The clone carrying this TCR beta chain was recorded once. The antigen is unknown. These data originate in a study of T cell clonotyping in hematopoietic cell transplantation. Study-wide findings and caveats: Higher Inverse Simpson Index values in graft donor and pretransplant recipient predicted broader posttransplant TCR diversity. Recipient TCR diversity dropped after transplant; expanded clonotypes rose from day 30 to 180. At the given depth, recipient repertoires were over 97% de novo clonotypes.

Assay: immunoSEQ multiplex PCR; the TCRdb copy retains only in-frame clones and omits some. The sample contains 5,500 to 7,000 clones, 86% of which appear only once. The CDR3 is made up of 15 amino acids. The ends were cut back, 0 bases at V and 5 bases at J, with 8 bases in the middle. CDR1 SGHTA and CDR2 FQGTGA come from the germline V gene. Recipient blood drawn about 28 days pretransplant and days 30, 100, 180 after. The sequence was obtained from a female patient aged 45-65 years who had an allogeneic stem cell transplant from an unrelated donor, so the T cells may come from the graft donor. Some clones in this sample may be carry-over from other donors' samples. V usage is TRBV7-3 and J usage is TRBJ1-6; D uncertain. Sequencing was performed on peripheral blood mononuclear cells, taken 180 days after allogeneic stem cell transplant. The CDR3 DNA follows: TGTGCCAGCAGCTTAACGGCAGGAAATAATTCACCCCTCCACTTT. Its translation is CASSLTAGNNSPLHF.